The sequence of this T cell receptor (beta chain) was determined in a study of T-cell reconstitution after alpha-beta-depleted transplantation in children. Study findings and constraints: The study traced high day-60 TCRbeta diversity in some patients to surviving recipient T cells and thymic progenitors. Two months or so post-transplant, alpha-beta T cells reportedly derived from several hundred expanded graft clones.

This clonotype was observed at least ten times. Its antigen is currently unknown. Unique molecular identifiers tagged the TCRbeta library. One entry per CDR3 protein, called by TCRdb with MiXCR from the PCR reads. This sample has roughly 300,000 distinct CDR3 sequences, with roughly 11% found just once. The germline CDR1 and CDR2 sequences are SGHVS and FQNEAQ. The trim removed 5 bases at V and 3 bases at J, leaving 10 bases unmatched. There are 17 residues in the CDR3. The TCR comes from a male patient under 10 years old who had a stem cell transplant for chronic granulomatous disease, so the T cells may come from the graft donor. The chain recombines TRBV7-8 with TRBJ2-2; 9 bases fit TRBD2. The starting material was peripheral blood, obtained 180 days after TCRalphabeta/CD19-depleted stem cell transplant. CDR3 coding DNA: TGTGCCAGCAGCCAAACGCGGGAGGGCCGGGACACCGGGGAGCTGTTTTTT. As protein: CASSQTREGRDTGELFF.